This TCR beta chain was recorded in a study of shared clonotypes between healthy human individuals (TCRdb year 2020). As for the study more broadly: A few men and a couple of women, aged 18 to 49 years, made up the cohort. Per donor, three plates each were used for CD4 naive and CD4 memory, two for CD8 naive, and one for CD8 memory. To estimate repertoire size and how much clonotypes are shared between individuals, the study performed deep sequencing of blood TCR repertoires from five healthy adults. Libraries were prepared and TCR repertoires were sequenced by different laboratories using diverse techniques, in order to increase sequencing depth and limit assay-specific biases. Each donor's leukapheresis produced roughly between roughly 0.85 and 10 billion PBMCs.

On the study overall, not on this receptor specifically: Incomplete sequencing was indicated by rarefaction of sorted-subset datasets, despite the large sequencing depth. The genetic and exposure-history diversity represented was limited by the small number of donors. Based on pairwise subsampling, the degree of clonotype sharing among donors was expected to be affected by sequencing depth. Approximately 4.8% of naive CD4, 3.5% of naive CD8, roughly 2.4% of memory CD4, and over 0.35% of memory CD8 clonotypes were shared across a handful of donors. Compared with non-shared clonotypes, the clonotypes found in all four sorted-subset donors had higher generation probabilities. Larger estimated clonotype richness was generally found for naive subsets than for memory subsets. Only blood was sampled, and tissue TCR repertoires likely differ from those in blood.

Trimming leaves V shorter by 2 bases and J shorter by 8 bases, with the junction holding 1 base beyond the gene matches. The CDR3 measures 13 amino acids from cysteine to phenylalanine. The only DNA kept is the CDR3, 39 bases in frame from the first base. The germline V gene encodes CDR1 MDHEN and CDR2 SYDVKM. TCR CDR3 regions were amplified from genomic DNA by multiplex PCR using the deep immunoSEQ assay. For each cell subset, the extracted genomic DNA was distributed evenly across all wells of several immunoSEQ 96-well plates, and each plate served as one replicate. For sorted subsets, approximately 200 ng of genomic DNA, equivalent to 25,000 to 35,000 T cell genomes, went into each replicate PCR. The purified libraries were quantified using a Qubit 3.0 fluorometer, sized with a Bioanalyzer 2100, and then quantified again using the KAPA Library Quantification kit. Each immunoSEQ 96-well plate was sequenced on its own single-read 150-cycle Illumina NextSeq 550 flow cell. As for the authors' bioinformatics: The immunoSEQ output contained only junctional sequences without quality scores, so filtering could not match that applied to full-length reads. To assign V/J genes and CDR3, sequences were annotated using PyIR, a Python wrapper for IgBLAST v1.9, with IMGT germline references. Reads were filtered out if the reads had weak V/J assignments (E-value above 1e-6), no CDR3, stop codons, out-of-frame junctions, or ambiguous translated residues. A V3J clonotype was defined by an identical inferred V gene, J gene, and CDR3 amino acid sequence. To compute the percentage overlap between repertoires, the number of shared unique clonotypes was divided by the size of the smaller repertoire. RTK rarefaction, the Chao1 estimator, and Recon v2.1 estimates of unobserved clonotypes were used to assess repertoire richness. For all TCRbeta clonotypes obtained by the gDNA method from a handful of donors, generation probabilities were computed with OLGA. As stored in TCRdb, this immuneACCESS dataset retains in-frame rearrangements with V and J assigned. A fraction of the clones does not appear; measured against another copy, unresolved V genes explain less than half of the discrepancy, and the remainder lacks a known reason. Clone size and the V and J calls come from that table; the DNA yielded D and trimming. This sample is represented by millions of clones; about 95% of them were singletons. 1% to 1.3% of the sample goes to the ten largest clones.

CD8 naive samples were obtained by positive selection for CCR7 among CD45RO-negative cells, yielding a CD45RA+CCR7+ population from which TemRA cells were excluded. The donors were healthy, HIV-negative adults who had no recently reported acute infections or vaccinations. Every donor was a Caucasian adult residing in Nashville, Tennessee, USA. After blood collection by leukapheresis, PBMCs were isolated using Ficoll-Histopaque density gradient centrifugation and then cryopreserved in the vapor phase of liquid nitrogen. Purity and quantity of every magnetically sorted T cell population were checked by analytical flow cytometry. Genomic DNA was isolated from each sorted fraction and quantified by UV absorbance on a Nanodrop 2000c. Comments on this clone: What antigen it recognizes has not been identified. Within one base of it there is no much larger clone, and no base qualities were kept. Other nucleotide sequences in the sample specify the same CDR3.

The sequencing input was naive CD8+ T cells sorted from blood. The sample's cell subset or site label, decoded: CD45RA+CCR7+. This clonotype originated in a man aged 18 to 29 in good health. The rearranged chain carries TRBV28 and TRBJ1-2, and 11 junction bases match TRBD1. The nucleotides read TGTGCCAGCAGTTTAGGGACAGGGGGAGGCTACACCTTC. It codes for CASSLGTGGGYTF.